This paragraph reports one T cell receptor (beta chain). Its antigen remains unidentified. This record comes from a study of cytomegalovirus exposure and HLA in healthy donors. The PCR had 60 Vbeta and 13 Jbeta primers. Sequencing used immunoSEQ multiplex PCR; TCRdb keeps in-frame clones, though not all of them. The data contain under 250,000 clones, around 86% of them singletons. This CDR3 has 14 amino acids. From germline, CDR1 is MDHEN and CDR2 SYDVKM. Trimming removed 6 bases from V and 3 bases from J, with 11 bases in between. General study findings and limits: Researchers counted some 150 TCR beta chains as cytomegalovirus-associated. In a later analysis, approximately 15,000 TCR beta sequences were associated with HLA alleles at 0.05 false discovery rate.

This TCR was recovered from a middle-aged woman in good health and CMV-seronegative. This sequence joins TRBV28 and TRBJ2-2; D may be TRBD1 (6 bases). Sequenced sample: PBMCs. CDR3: CASSTDRYTGELFF. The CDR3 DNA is TGTGCCAGCAGCACGGACAGATACACCGGGGAGCTGTTTTTT.